The T cell receptor beta chain described here comes from a study of PD-L1 blockade in urothelial cancer. Across the study: The number of prior chemotherapy regimens per patient was 0 to 3. T cell content in blood samples showed a median of around 150,000.

Templates that were synthetic TCR analogs were spiked into each PCR. The assay was immunoSEQ multiplex PCR, and TCRdb's table has in-frame clones only and misses some. Of over 100,000 clones in the sample, approximately 90% were seen once. Deletions cut 4 bases from V and 0 bases from J, with 9 bases between. Germline V gene sequence: CDR1 MNHNS, CDR2 SASEGT. This CDR3 has 14 residues. Sample time point: peripheral blood 6 weeks after treatment start. Sample: PBMCs, taken around atezolizumab (anti-PD-L1) treatment. The chain links TRBV6-1 to TRBJ1-2, with D possibly being TRBD1 (6 bases). This clonotype was sampled from a man aged 55 to 70 with urothelial cancer. Here the CDR3 reads CASSVKGANYGYTF. CDR3 nucleotides: TGTGCCAGCAGTGTAAAGGGGGCTAACTATGGCTACACCTTC.